These T cell receptor beta chains were read from a single sample in a study of blood T cell repertoires in COVID-19. Only in-frame clones appear in the TCRdb table, and some are missing; sequencing was by immunoSEQ multiplex PCR. The data show around 500,000 clones, approximately 90% seen once. Specimen: PBMCs or T cells enriched from blood (not recorded which). Every receptor here comes from a woman in her 40s who had recovered from COVID-19. Each CDR3 is given with its conserved first and last residue. A D gene is named only where the DNA matches it firmly. Size is omitted from some rows. Given values are once, few, many or a class for expanded clones.

d_gene | j_gene | v_gene | abundance | CDR3aa | CDR3nt
- | TRBJ1-6 | TRBV13 | - | CASREPNGGAARSPLHF | TGTGCCAGCAGGGAGCCCAATGGGGGGGCAGCTCGGTCACCCCTCCACTTT
- | TRBJ2-1 | TRBV12-3/TRBV12-4 | - | CASSSLGRGEQFF | TGTGCCAGCAGTTCGTTAGGGCGGGGTGAGCAGTTCTTC
TRBD1 | TRBJ2-7 | TRBV23-1 | - | CASSQAGTGGFNEQYF | TGCGCCAGCAGTCAGGCCGGGACAGGGGGATTTAACGAGCAGTACTTC
- | TRBJ2-3 | TRBV9 | - | CASSLSIAFRTDTQYF | TGTGCCAGCAGCCTAAGTATAGCGTTTCGCACAGATACGCAGTATTTT
TRBD1 | TRBJ1-5 | TRBV11-2 | - | CASSLETGFNQPQHF | TGTGCCAGCAGCTTAGAGACAGGGTTCAATCAGCCCCAGCATTTT
- | TRBJ2-6 | TRBV5-6 | - | CASSLGVSSGANVLTF | TGTGCCAGCAGCTTGGGAGTTTCCTCTGGGGCCAACGTCCTGACTTTC
- | TRBJ1-2 | TRBV19 | few | CASSVRGNYGYTF | TGTGCCAGTAGCGTCAGGGGAAACTATGGCTACACCTTC
- | TRBJ1-2 | TRBV30 | - | CAWSEQGPYGYTF | TGTGCCTGGAGTGAACAGGGACCCTATGGCTACACCTTC
TRBD1 | TRBJ1-4 | TRBV4-3 | - | CASSYGDRGPIWTNEKLFF | TGCGCCAGCAGCTACGGGGACAGGGGGCCAATATGGACTAATGAAAAACTGTTTTTT
- | TRBJ2-6 | TRBV2 | once | CASSDSYSGANVLTF | TGTGCCAGCAGCGACAGCTACTCTGGGGCCAACGTCCTGACTTTC
- | TRBJ1-1 | TRBV29-1 | - | CSVAFLTEAFF | TGCAGCGTTGCCTTTCTCACTGAAGCTTTCTTT
- | TRBJ1-1 | TRBV15 | - | CATGVRGGTEAFF | TGTGCCACCGGGGTACGGGGAGGCACTGAAGCTTTCTTT
TRBD2 | TRBJ2-1 | TRBV9 | - | CASSVGPLLAGAGNEQFF | TGTGCCAGCAGCGTAGGACCCCTCCTAGCGGGAGCAGGGAATGAGCAGTTCTTC
TRBD2 | TRBJ2-1 | TRBV5-6 | - | CASSRREGHNEQFF | TGTGCCAGCAGCCGGCGGGAGGGTCACAATGAGCAGTTCTTC
- | TRBJ1-1 | TRBV9 | - | CASSTGTNISEAFF | TGTGCCAGCTCCACCGGGACAAATATTAGTGAAGCTTTCTTT
- | TRBJ2-5 | TRBV4-3 | once | CASSPQGSAGYRGTQYF | TGCGCCAGCAGCCCCCAGGGGAGTGCCGGCTACCGAGGGACCCAGTACTTC
- | TRBJ2-2 | TRBV19 | - | CASSRHNVGGSRTGELFF | TGTGCCAGTAGTAGACACAACGTCGGGGGATCGAGAACCGGGGAGCTGTTTTTT
TRBD1 | TRBJ1-2 | TRBV5-8 | few | CASSRGQEGYGYTF | TGTGCCAGCAGCAGAGGACAGGAGGGCTATGGCTACACCTTC
TRBD1 | TRBJ2-7 | TRBV28 | - | CASSLGDSFGEQYF | TGTGCCAGCAGTTTAGGGGACAGTTTTGGCGAGCAGTACTTC
TRBD1 | TRBJ2-2 | TRBV19 | - | CASSPRQGMGTGELFF | TGTGCCAGTAGTCCACGACAGGGGATGGGAACCGGGGAGCTGTTTTTT
- | TRBJ2-2 | TRBV7-2 | - | CATSIEVGELFF | TGTGCCACCTCGATAGAGGTCGGGGAGCTGTTTTTT
- | TRBJ1-6 | TRBV6-2/TRBV6-3 | - | CASSSPAGRWGSPLHF | TGTGCCAGCAGTTCCCCGGCCGGGAGGTGGGGATCACCCCTCCACTTT
- | TRBJ1-2 | TRBV7-9 | - | CASSLPGGNYGYTF | TGTGCCAGCAGCTTACCGGGGGGTAACTATGGCTACACCTTC
TRBD1 | TRBJ2-2 | TRBV4-1 | - | CASSTGQKTGELFF | TGCGCCAGCAGTACGGGACAGAAAACCGGGGAGCTGTTTTTT
TRBD2 | TRBJ2-1 | TRBV18 | - | CASSPPASGRTNEQFF | TGTGCCAGCTCACCACCGGCTAGCGGGAGGACGAATGAGCAGTTCTTC
- | TRBJ2-6 | TRBV6-5 | - | CASTLRVSGANVLTF | TGTGCCAGCACTCTGAGGGTCTCTGGGGCCAACGTCCTGACTTTC
- | TRBJ1-1 | TRBV11-2 | - | CASSSSLGGRAFF | TGTGCCAGCAGCTCCTCATTGGGTGGGCGAGCTTTCTTT
- | TRBJ1-5 | TRBV30 | - | CAWSVGTYQPQHF | TGTGCCTGGAGTGTGGGCACCTATCAGCCCCAGCATTTT
- | TRBJ1-5 | TRBV30 | - | CAWEQGVNQPQHF | TGTGCCTGGGAACAGGGAGTCAATCAGCCCCAGCATTTT
TRBD2 | TRBJ2-7 | TRBV6-2/TRBV6-3 | few | CASSPRVAGDEQYF | TGTGCCAGCAGTCCCCGGGTAGCGGGAGACGAGCAGTACTTC
- | TRBJ1-5 | TRBV28 | - | CASTSSDTYNQPQHF | TGTGCCAGCACCTCTTCGGACACTTACAATCAGCCCCAGCATTTT
TRBD1 | TRBJ2-5 | TRBV5-1 | - | CASSLVTGGQETQYF | TGCGCCAGCAGCTTGGTAACAGGGGGCCAAGAGACCCAGTACTTC
- | TRBJ2-3 | TRBV20-1 | once | CSAPRADTQYF | TGCAGTGCCCCTAGAGCCGATACGCAGTATTTT
- | TRBJ2-5 | TRBV4-2 | once | CASSPAQDNQETQYF | TGTGCCAGCAGCCCCGCGCAGGACAACCAAGAGACCCAGTACTTC
- | TRBJ2-7 | TRBV11-2 | - | CASSLDGGRGTYEQYF | TGTGCCAGCAGCTTAGACGGCGGTCGTGGTACCTACGAGCAGTACTTC